The rows below give T cell receptor beta chains drawn from one sample of a study of neurological immune-mediated disorders. TCRdb analysed the 5' RACE reads with MiXCR anew, one entry per CDR3 protein. Counted here are around 70,000 distinct CDR3 sequences, 5.2% occurring once; the ten biggest clones make up 2.5% to 3%. The source material was PBMCs. The receptors originated from a woman aged 25 to 45 with multiple sclerosis. The CDR3 runs from the conserved cysteine through the conserved F or W. Each record gives: clone size, J gene, D gene, V gene, CDR3 DNA, CDR3 protein. The D gene is left open where the match is weak. Only part of the rows carry a size: once, few, many, or a class if the clone is expanded.

size: -; J: TRBJ1-1; D: -; V: TRBV20-1; DNA: TGCAGTGTTGGGGACGGAAGGAAGACTGAAGCTTTCTTT; CDR3: CSVGDGRKTEAFF
size: many; J: TRBJ1-6; D: TRBD1; V: TRBV5-6; DNA: TGTGCCAGCAGCTTCGACAGGGAAACCCTCCACTTT; CDR3: CASSFDRETLHF
size: -; J: TRBJ2-7; D: TRBD1; V: TRBV7-3; DNA: TGTGCCAGCAGCCCGGACAGGGGCCCGTTAGAGCAGTACTTC; CDR3: CASSPDRGPLEQYF
size: few; J: TRBJ1-5; D: -; V: TRBV20-1; DNA: TGCAGTGCCCCGGGGGGCTGGGGTCAGCCCCAGAATTTT; CDR3: CSAPGGWGQPQNF
size: -; J: TRBJ2-7; D: -; V: TRBV6-6; DNA: TGTGCCAGCAGTTACCGGGAAAGAGGCTACGAGCAGTACTTC; CDR3: CASSYRERGYEQYF
size: many; J: TRBJ2-3; D: -; V: TRBV10-3; DNA: TGTGCCATCAGTGAGGGTACATATGGGCATGGAAGCACAGATACGCAGTATTTT; CDR3: CAISEGTYGHGSTDTQYF
size: many; J: TRBJ2-2; D: TRBD2; V: TRBV25-1; DNA: TGTGCCAGCAGTGATATAGCGGGGGGGAACACCGGGGAGCTGTTTTTT; CDR3: CASSDIAGGNTGELFF
size: few; J: TRBJ1-5; D: -; V: TRBV12-3/TRBV12-4; DNA: TGTGCCAGCAGTTTAGAGGAGGGGGGAGATCAGCCCCAGCATTTT; CDR3: CASSLEEGGDQPQHF
size: many; J: TRBJ1-3; D: -; V: TRBV5-5; DNA: TGTGCCAGCGCCGGCAGGGCTGGAAACACCATATATTTT; CDR3: CASAGRAGNTIYF
size: many; J: TRBJ2-3; D: -; V: TRBV5-1; DNA: TGCGCCAGCAGCTCCGGACCCGATCCTCCGGGTACGCAGTATTTT; CDR3: CASSSGPDPPGTQYF
size: many; J: TRBJ1-5; D: TRBD1; V: TRBV12-3/TRBV12-4; DNA: TGTGCCAGCAGTTCGGGGACAGGGAGTCAGCCCCAGAATTTT; CDR3: CASSSGTGSQPQNF
size: many; J: TRBJ2-7; D: -; V: TRBV12-3/TRBV12-4; DNA: TGTGCCAGCAGGGTCGGAGGAGCGTTGTACGAGCAGTACTTC; CDR3: CASRVGGALYEQYF
size: many; J: TRBJ2-5; D: -; V: TRBV3-1; DNA: TGTGCCAGCAGCCGGTTGCAAGAGACCCAGTACTTC; CDR3: CASSRLQETQYF
size: many; J: TRBJ1-2; D: TRBD1; V: TRBV5-1; DNA: TGCGCCAGCAACCCGGGACAGGGATCTAACTATGGCTACACCTTC; CDR3: CASNPGQGSNYGYTF
size: few; J: TRBJ1-2; D: -; V: TRBV20-1; DNA: TGCAGTGCTAGACGCAGCGGGGGCACACTTCGGCTAGCTAACTATGGCTACACCTTC; CDR3: CSARRSGGTLRLANYGYTF
size: -; J: TRBJ2-7; D: -; V: TRBV20-1; DNA: TGCAGTGCTAGAGCAAACTACGGGACCCAAAAATACGAGCAGTACTTC; CDR3: CSARANYGTQKYEQYF
size: many; J: TRBJ1-2; D: -; V: TRBV5-1; DNA: TGCGCCAGCGGGCAGGACAACTATGGCTACACCTTC; CDR3: CASGQDNYGYTF
size: many; J: TRBJ1-2; D: TRBD1; V: TRBV5-1; DNA: TGCGCCAGCAGCACAGGGGGTACGCTTGATGGCTACACCTTC; CDR3: CASSTGGTLDGYTF
size: -; J: TRBJ2-3; D: TRBD2; V: TRBV20-1; DNA: TGCAGTGCTAGAGATTTTCAGCGGGGGGGCCGTTCGGTAGATACGCAGTATTTT; CDR3: CSARDFQRGGRSVDTQYF
size: few; J: TRBJ1-1; D: -; V: TRBV2; DNA: TGTGCCAGCAGTGAAACCCAGATTCCGCGGGCTGAAGCTTTCTTT; CDR3: CASSETQIPRAEAFF
size: many; J: TRBJ2-2; D: TRBD1; V: TRBV6-5; DNA: TGTGCCAGCAGCTCCCGGGACAGGGGGCCCTCCGGGGAGCTGTTTTTT; CDR3: CASSSRDRGPSGELFF
size: few; J: TRBJ2-1; D: TRBD2; V: TRBV5-5; DNA: TGTGCCAGCAGCTCTTCGGCGGGGGGGATTGAGCAGTTCTTC; CDR3: CASSSSAGGIEQFF
size: many; J: TRBJ1-4; D: -; V: TRBV12-3/TRBV12-4; DNA: TGTGCCAGCAGTCCGGACAATGAAAAACTGTTTTTT; CDR3: CASSPDNEKLFF
size: -; J: TRBJ1-2; D: -; V: TRBV20-1; DNA: TGCAGTGCGATCGGAAAGGCTAACTATGGCTACACCTTC; CDR3: CSAIGKANYGYTF
size: -; J: TRBJ2-2; D: TRBD2; V: TRBV5-1; DNA: TGCGCCAGCAGCCACGCCGGGACTAGTGGAACCGGGGAGCTGTTTTTT; CDR3: CASSHAGTSGTGELFF
size: many; J: TRBJ2-1; D: -; V: TRBV10-1; DNA: TGCGCCAGCAGTGGGGCAGGCCGGGGGCACAATGAGCAGTTCTTC; CDR3: CASSGAGRGHNEQFF
size: few; J: TRBJ2-3; D: -; V: TRBV12-3/TRBV12-4; DNA: TGTGCCAGCAGTTCGGGGGGCCGGGGTACGCAGTATTTT; CDR3: CASSSGGRGTQYF
size: many; J: TRBJ1-1; D: -; V: TRBV20-1; DNA: TGCAGTGCTAGACGGCCGAACGTTGAAGCTTTCTTT; CDR3: CSARRPNVEAFF
size: many; J: TRBJ1-1; D: -; V: TRBV20-1; DNA: TGCAGTGCTAGAGATGGGGGGCACACTGAAGCTTTCTTT; CDR3: CSARDGGHTEAFF
size: many; J: TRBJ2-5; D: TRBD2; V: TRBV3-1; DNA: TGTGCCAGCAGGACCAGAGAAGCGGGGCAAGAGACCCAGTACTTC; CDR3: CASRTREAGQETQYF
size: few; J: TRBJ1-5; D: -; V: TRBV10-3; DNA: TGTGCCATCATGGCAGGCCTAGATCAGCCCCAGCATTTT; CDR3: CAIMAGLDQPQHF
size: few; J: TRBJ1-5; D: TRBD1; V: TRBV5-1; DNA: TGCGCCAGCAGCTTGCAGGGGGCTGGGGATCAGCCCCAGCATTTT; CDR3: CASSLQGAGDQPQHF
size: many; J: TRBJ1-2; D: TRBD1; V: TRBV6-5; DNA: TGTGCCAGCAGGTCCACAGGGGGCAGCTATGGCTACACCTTC; CDR3: CASRSTGGSYGYTF
size: -; J: TRBJ1-2; D: TRBD1; V: TRBV14; DNA: TGTGCCAGCAGCCAAGCCGTCGGGACAGACTATGGCTACACCTTC; CDR3: CASSQAVGTDYGYTF
size: many; J: TRBJ1-2; D: -; V: TRBV9; DNA: TGTGCCAGCAGCTACACAGGAGGGGAAGCTAACTATGGCTACACCTTC; CDR3: CASSYTGGEANYGYTF
size: many; J: TRBJ2-5; D: -; V: TRBV5-1; DNA: TGCGCCAGCAGCTTGGGTTACGGGGAAGAGACCCAGTACTTC; CDR3: CASSLGYGEETQYF
size: many; J: TRBJ1-5; D: -; V: TRBV5-6; DNA: TGTGCCAGCAGGGGCGATCAGCCCCAGCATTTT; CDR3: CASRGDQPQHF
size: many; J: TRBJ2-1; D: -; V: TRBV6-5; DNA: TGTGCCAGCAGCCTTACCCGGTCGGGCTATGAGCAGTTCTTC; CDR3: CASSLTRSGYEQFF
size: many; J: TRBJ2-1; D: -; V: TRBV7-9; DNA: TGTGCCAGCAGCTCCTTGGCGGGAAGCTCCTACAATGAGCAGTTCTTC; CDR3: CASSSLAGSSYNEQFF
size: many; J: TRBJ2-7; D: -; V: TRBV5-6; DNA: TGTGCCAGCAGCATCGGGGGGCGCGGGTACGAGCAGTACTTC; CDR3: CASSIGGRGYEQYF
size: -; J: TRBJ1-5; D: -; V: TRBV7-8; DNA: TGTGCCAGCAGCCCGAAGGTTTGGGGCACTCAGCCCCAGAATTTT; CDR3: CASSPKVWGTQPQNF
size: -; J: TRBJ2-5; D: -; V: TRBV3-1; DNA: TGTGCCAGCAGCCAAAATAGCCGTCAAGAGACCCAGTACTTC; CDR3: CASSQNSRQETQYF
size: many; J: TRBJ2-5; D: -; V: TRBV29-1; DNA: TGCAGCCTCCAGAAGGGACTCCAAGAGACCCAGTACTTC; CDR3: CSLQKGLQETQYF
size: -; J: TRBJ1-2; D: -; V: TRBV10-2; DNA: TGCGCCACCGCCCGGGACTCCTATGGCTACACCTTC; CDR3: CATARDSYGYTF
size: many; J: TRBJ2-1; D: -; V: TRBV7-9; DNA: TGTGCCAGCAGACCTCAATACAATGAGCAGTTCTTC; CDR3: CASRPQYNEQFF
size: few; J: TRBJ2-1; D: TRBD2; V: TRBV12-3/TRBV12-4; DNA: TGTGCCAGCAGCCCGGGACTAGGAAGGAGTGAGCAGTTCTTC; CDR3: CASSPGLGRSEQFF
size: many; J: TRBJ2-5; D: -; V: TRBV4-1; DNA: TGCGCCAGCAGCCAAGAGAGGGGAGGTGGAGAGACCCAGTACTTC; CDR3: CASSQERGGGETQYF
size: -; J: TRBJ2-5; D: -; V: TRBV7-2; DNA: TGTGCCAGTAGCTCACAACCCACTGGACTTTCGTACCAAGAGACCCAGTACTTC; CDR3: CASSSQPTGLSYQETQYF